The 29 T cell receptor beta chains reported below all come from one sample, sequenced in a study of T cell repertoires in cytomegalovirus infection. Their specific antigens are unknown. TCRdb fed the reads into MiXCR, producing one record per CDR3 protein. The sample lists about 830,000 distinct CDR3 sequences, approximately 32% occurring once. The sequences come from cultured CD8+ T cells from PBMCs, collected from culture after CMV antigen stimulation. The receptor source for this set is a human donor in good health (CMV status not recorded). Some clones in this sample may be carry-over from other donors' samples.

This clonotype was observed many times. This chain connects TRBV12-5 to TRBJ1-1, with D possibly matching TRBD1 (5 bases). The CDR3 extends over 21 amino acids. V was pared by 3 bases and J by 6 bases, with 35 bases between. Germline values: CDR1 LGHNT, CDR2 FRNRAP. The CDR3 is CASGFQVEDTLRLKGIPEAFF. The DNA for the CDR3 is TGTGCTAGTGGTTTTCAAGTGGAGGACACATTACGTTTGAAGGGAATACCTGAAGCTTTCTTT.

V usage is TRBV12-3 or TRBV12-4 and J usage is TRBJ2-1; D might be TRBD1 or TRBD2, each matching 6 bases. CDR3 length equals 15 residues. V lost 7 bases and J 8 bases, leaving 21 bases between the germline ends. This chain's CDR3 is CASTLGQRVWDEQFF. In nucleotides, the CDR3 is TGTGCCAGCACCCTCGGACAGCGGGTCTGGGATGAGCAGTTCTTC.

The V and J genes are TRBV7-9 and TRBJ2-1, with D possibly TRBD1 on 5 matching bases. Germline V lookup: CDR1 SEHNR, CDR2 FQNEAQ (reference sequence). Trimming left V 1 base short and J 2 bases short, with 12 bases between. This CDR3 has 16 residues. The CDR3 DNA reads TGTGCCAGCAGCTTAGACAGGTACGGCGCCTACAATGAGCAGTTCTTC. Its translation: CASSLDRYGAYNEQFF.

J is TRBJ2-1 and V is TRBV7-2; 13 bases fit TRBD2. The CDR3 sequence is 15 residues long. The trim removed 5 bases at V and 7 bases at J, leaving 5 bases unmatched. CDR1 is SGHTA, CDR2 FQGNSA, per germline. The CDR3 here is CASSPGTSGDNEQFF. In DNA form, the CDR3 reads TGTGCCAGCAGCCCCGGGACTAGCGGGGATAATGAGCAGTTCTTC.

In this sample, this clonotype turned up a few times. The rearrangement links TRBV19 to TRBJ2-2; weak D call: TRBD2 (5 bases). V dropped 10 bases and J dropped 6 bases, with 21 bases sitting between them. This CDR3 is 15 amino acids long. Germline V CDR1 and CDR2: LNHDA, SQIVND (reference sequence). In nucleotides, the CDR3 is TGTGCCACTCTGACCCGGGATCCACGTCCCGGGGAGCTGTTTTTT. Translated: CATLTRDPRPGELFF.

The V gene is TRBV19, the J gene TRBJ1-1; D remains unclear. The CDR3 is 13 amino acids. V was trimmed by 7 bases and J by 6 bases, leaving 15 bases between them. Germline CDR1 reads LNHDA; CDR2 reads SQIVND (reference sequence). The CDR3 is CASTDIGIAEAFF. DNA of the CDR3: TGTGCCAGTACCGATATAGGGATAGCTGAAGCTTTCTTT.

J is TRBJ1-1 and V is TRBV27; 7 bases are shared with TRBD1. The CDR3 length is 16 residues. Per the germline V gene, CDR1 is MNHEY and CDR2 is SMNVEV (reference sequence). J gave up 0 bases and V 1 base, and 5 bases lay outside the gene matches. The CDR3 nucleotides are TGTGCCAGCAGTTTATATAGGACAGGATTGAACACTGAAGCTTTCTTT. The encoded protein is CASSLYRTGLNTEAFF.

This clonotype was counted many times. V is TRBV7-6 and J is TRBJ2-7; D gene unclear. CDR1 and CDR2 from the germline V gene are SGHVS and FNYEAQ. The CDR3 sequence is 14 residues long. Trimming removed 0 bases from V and 0 bases from J, with 6 bases in between. The CDR3 loop is CASSLAGNSYEQYF. CDR3 nucleotide sequence: TGTGCCAGCAGCTTAGCAGGGAACTCCTACGAGCAGTACTTC.

With respect to this clonotype: A read error may explain this, as a much larger clone is one base away. The chain recombines TRBV18 with TRBJ2-1; no clear D. V was trimmed by 2 bases and J by 6 bases, leaving 8 bases between them. The CDR3 is made up of 13 amino acids. The germline CDR1 and CDR2 sequences are KGHSH and LQKENI. CDR3 amino acids: CASSPRDFNEQFF. The DNA for the CDR3 is TGTGCCAGCTCACCAAGGGATTTCAATGAGCAGTTCTTC. The variable domain in full, completed from reference TRBV18 and TRBJ2-1, reads NAGVMQNPRHLVRRRGQEARLRCSPMKGHSHVYWYRQLPEEGLKFMVYLQKENIIDESGMPKERFSAEFPKEGPSILRIQQVVRGDSAAYFCASSPRDFNEQFFGPGTRLTVL.

In its sample, this clonotype was seen once. The rearrangement links TRBV20-1 to TRBJ1-2, with a tentative D call TRBD1 (5 bases). The V and J ends lost 0 bases and 4 bases respectively, with 9 bases between them. The CDR3 totals 13 residues. Germline values: CDR1 DFQATT, CDR2 SNEGSKA (reference sequence). The CDR3 region has the DNA TGCAGTGCTAGAGATGACAGAACCTATGGCTACACCTTC. It specifies CSARDDRTYGYTF.

This clonotype was seen repeatedly, ten times or more. The rearrangement joins TRBV7-2 to TRBJ1-1; 7 bases fit TRBD1. Germline V gene sequence: CDR1 SGHTA, CDR2 FQGNSA. The CDR3 length is 16 residues. V shed 3 bases, J shed 0 bases, and the junction held 7 bases outside the gene matches. Here the CDR3 reads CASSLEPGQMNTEAFF. The CDR3 DNA follows: TGTGCCAGCAGCTTGGAACCGGGACAGATGAACACTGAAGCTTTCTTT.

With regard to this clonotype: With a much larger clone just one base away, this may be a read error. J is TRBJ2-3 and V is TRBV7-8; D may be TRBD2 (5 bases). This CDR3 spans 12 amino acids. Germline V lookup: CDR1 SGHVS, CDR2 FQNEAQ. The CDR3 coding sequence is TGTACCAGCAGCGGCCGAACAGATACGCAGTATTTT. It yields the protein CTSSGRTDTQYF.

The rearrangement uses TRBV3-1 and TRBJ1-2, with D possibly being TRBD1 (5 bases). The CDR3 sequence is 14 residues long. In germline, CDR1 is LGHDT, CDR2 YNNKEL (reference sequence). V gave up 0 bases and J gave up 8 bases, with 13 bases separating them. This CDR3 reads CASSQDGGWKGYTF. CDR3 DNA: TGTGCCAGCAGCCAAGATGGGGGTTGGAAAGGCTACACCTTC.

This clonotype was detected many times. V and J are TRBV7-6 and TRBJ1-2, with 9 bases matching TRBD1. The CDR3 length is 13 residues. V lost 4 bases to trimming and J lost 9 bases; unmatched junction nucleotides: 6. Looked up from germline, CDR1 is SGHVS and CDR2 is FNYEAQ. In nucleotides, the CDR3 is TGTGCCAGCAGCTCCCGGGACAGGGCGCGCTACACCTTC. Its translation is CASSSRDRARYTF.

The chain joins TRBV27 to TRBJ2-7; D possibly corresponds to TRBD1 (5 bases). The V end lost 3 bases, the J end lost 4 bases, and 13 bases lay between the germline ends. This CDR3 spans 14 amino acids. Germline V gene data show CDR1 as MNHEY and CDR2 as SMNVEV (reference sequence). The DNA of the CDR3 is TGTGCCAGCAGTTTTAAAGGGGCCAAATACGAGCAGTACTTC. Its translation: CASSFKGAKYEQYF.

V gene TRBV6-5 combines with J gene TRBJ2-3, with TRBD1 identical over 10 bases. J lost 3 bases, V lost 1 base, and 4 bases had no gene match. CDR1 is MNHEY, CDR2 SVGAGI, per germline. CDR3 size: 16 residues. The chain's CDR3 is CASSYFRDRGTDTQYF. CDR3 DNA: TGTGCCAGCAGTTACTTCCGGGACAGGGGAACAGATACGCAGTATTTT.

This clonotype was found a few times. V is TRBV7-9 and J is TRBJ1-5; D is possibly TRBD1 (5 bases). V dropped 3 bases and J dropped 5 bases, with 11 bases sitting between them. The CDR3 loop spans 14 amino acids. In germline, CDR1 is SEHNR, CDR2 FQNEAQ (reference sequence). The CDR3 region has the DNA TGTGCCAGCAGCTTTGGGGGACCCCATCAGCCCCAGCATTTT. Protein product: CASSFGGPHQPQHF.

The rearrangement links TRBV20-1 to TRBJ1-1; D uncertain. This CDR3 is 13 amino acids long. From germline, CDR1 is DFQATT and CDR2 SNEGSKA (reference sequence). Trimming removed 2 bases at V and 1 base at J, with 8 bases between. In DNA form, the CDR3 reads TGCAGTGCTAGACCTATTACGAACACTGAAGCTTTCTTT. It encodes CSARPITNTEAFF.

In nucleotides, the CDR3 is TGTGCCAGCAGCCCGGGGGGAGTCAACGAGCAGTACGTC. Protein product: CASSPGGVNEQYV. The V gene is TRBV6-1, the J gene TRBJ2-7, with 7 bases lining up with TRBD2. V lost 6 bases to trimming and J lost 5 bases; unmatched junction nucleotides: 7. The CDR3 is 13 residues long. Germline V gene sequence: CDR1 MNHNS, CDR2 SASEGT.

The chain is built from TRBV12-3 or TRBV12-4 and TRBJ1-1; D is unclear. The germline V and J ends were trimmed by 6 bases and 1 base, with 9 bases remaining between them. This CDR3 comprises 13 residues. The CDR3: CASSPRKNTEAFF. The DNA of the CDR3 is TGTGCCAGCAGCCCCAGGAAGAACACTGAAGCTTTCTTT.

The J gene is TRBJ2-5, the V gene TRBV4-1; D might be TRBD2 (7 bases). V lost 0 bases and J lost 7, with 18 bases in between. The CDR3 is made up of 16 amino acids. Germline V CDR1 and CDR2: MGHRA, YSYEKL. The CDR3 protein is CASSQEGGGLLATQYF. As DNA, the CDR3 is TGCGCCAGCAGCCAAGAGGGGGGGGGCCTACTTGCGACCCAGTACTTC.

The chain uses TRBV14 and TRBJ2-1, with TRBD2 matching over 16 bases. This CDR3 is built from 18 residues. Germline lookup yields CDR1 SGHDN and CDR2 FVKESK. Trimming took 3 bases from V and 3 from J; bases not matched to a gene: 5. The CDR3 DNA reads TGTGCCAGCAGCCATGGGGGACTAGCGGGGGGGCGCTACAATGAGCAGTTCTTC. This codes for CASSHGGLAGGRYNEQFF.

This clonotype has a handful of counts. The rearrangement joins TRBV20-1 to TRBJ1-5; 12 nucleotides align to TRBD1. The CDR3 covers 17 residues. With V trimmed by 0 bases and J by 9 bases, 12 bases remained unmatched. Germline V gene sequence: CDR1 DFQATT, CDR2 SNEGSKA (reference sequence). CDR3 loop: CSARDPGTGGPPWPQHF. In DNA form, the CDR3 reads TGCAGTGCTAGAGATCCAGGGACAGGGGGCCCACCTTGGCCCCAGCATTTT.

The rearrangement uses TRBV12-3 or TRBV12-4 and TRBJ2-1; D perhaps matches TRBD1 (6 bases). CDR3 size: 12 residues. The V end lost 7 bases, the J end lost 8 bases, and 12 bases lay between the germline ends. CDR3 in DNA: TGTGCCAGCACCGCAGGGGTCCATGAGCAGTTCTTC. Its protein is CASTAGVHEQFF.

The chain couples TRBV5-5 to TRBJ2-2; D is undetermined. This CDR3 has 17 amino acids. Between the trimmed V and J ends, which lost 2 bases and 2 bases, there was a span of 16 bases. Germline lookup yields CDR1 SGHKS and CDR2 YYEKEE (reference sequence). The CDR3 protein is CASSFNRGSVNTGELFF. As DNA, the CDR3 is TGTGCCAGCAGCTTCAACCGAGGCAGTGTTAACACCGGGGAGCTGTTTTTT.

Of note for this clonotype: A much larger clone sits a single nucleotide away, making a read error possible. This sequence joins TRBV7-9 and TRBJ2-7; D ambiguous. V gave up 3 bases and J gave up 5 bases, with 14 bases separating them. The V gene's germline CDR1 is SEHNR and CDR2 FQNEAQ (reference sequence). The CDR3 spans 14 residues. In nucleotides, the CDR3 is TGTGCCAGCAGCTTGACGGACGGATCCCACGAGCAGTACTTC. Protein: CASSLTDGSHEQYF. The full variable domain, its missing parts supplied by reference TRBV7-9 and TRBJ2-7, is DTGVSQNPRHKITKRGQNVTFRCDPISEHNRLYWYRQTLGQGPEFLTYFQNEAQLEKSRLLSDRFSAERPKGSFSTLEIQRTEQGDSAMYLCASSLTDGSHEQYFGPGTRLTVT.

This clonotype was detected only a few times. The rearrangement links TRBV6-6 to TRBJ2-1; TRBD1 matches at 8 bases. V was pared by 5 bases and J by 4 bases, with 7 bases of the junction left unmatched. This CDR3 is 15 amino acids long. Germline CDR1 is MNHNY and CDR2 is SVGAGI (reference sequence). The CDR3 spells CASSSRDRRYNEQFF. CDR3 in DNA: TGTGCCAGCAGTAGCCGGGACAGGCGATACAATGAGCAGTTCTTC.

This clonotype was recorded a few times. The chain joins TRBV7-6 to TRBJ2-1, with 14 bases lining up with TRBD2. Unmatched junction bases numbered 9, after V lost 2 bases and J lost 3 bases. The CDR3 is made up of 19 amino acids. Germline-derived CDR1 and CDR2 are SGHVS and FNYEAQ. CDR3 nucleotides: TGTGCCAGCAGCTTACCTGGGACTAGCGGGGGTAAAGGCTACAATGAGCAGTTCTTC. Its protein is CASSLPGTSGGKGYNEQFF.

This clonotype has just a few counts. The chain links TRBV12-3 or TRBV12-4 to TRBJ2-1; either TRBD1 or TRBD2 may supply D (6 bases each). V was clipped by 5 bases and J by 2 bases, with 16 bases between them. This CDR3 region has 16 residues. This chain's CDR3 is CASSLFVGGPYNEQFF. DNA for the CDR3: TGTGCCAGCAGTCTCTTTGTGGGGGGCCCCTACAATGAGCAGTTCTTC.